This note documents a single T cell receptor (beta chain) sequence. This clonotype was detected ten times or more. Its antigen is unknown. Base quality data are lacking; no much larger clone is found one base away. The source of the sample is a study of HIV-infected patients and healthy controls (dated 2014 in TCRdb). Some background on the complete study: The study tested whether deep TCR repertoire sequencing of HIV patients' small blood samples could capture immune perturbation and reconstitution.

Using SuperScript III with primers targeting the alpha and beta constant regions, around 530 ng of RNA was reverse transcribed. Alpha and beta chain libraries were generated separately via chain-specific third strand synthesis with multiplexing indices. The protocol used a single primer pair to amplify all rearrangements within a chain, which avoided primer bias, and attached molecular barcodes to each cDNA molecule. Purified cDNA was joined by T4 RNA Ligase 1 to a 5' RACE adapter carrying a random hexamer and the SP2 sequencing primer site. Second strand synthesis was performed with Phusion polymerase and primed from the SP2 site, and slow temperature ramps were applied to favor optimal annealing. Joined together, two random hexamer sequences that had both been added before amplification formed the 12-nucleotide barcode of each molecule. P5 and P7 adapter elements plus a second index were added in a short first PCR, which was followed by a roughly 21-cycle amplification PCR with P5s and P7 primers. Libraries received 27 PCR cycles in total, were quantified on a Qubit, sized on a Bioanalyzer, and diluted to 4 nM. Normalized libraries were sequenced on an Illumina MiSeq with 2 x 250 paired-end kits. MinElute columns were the means by which the reverse transcription reactions were cleaned up, and the reactions were eluted into approximately 11 ul Tris-Cl. A 1:1 ratio of AMPure XP beads was used to clean the adapter ligations after they had run for around 25 hours at 16 degrees C. As for the authors' bioinformatics: A modified Decombinator that output V, J, insert and barcode information was used to process the demultiplexed FASTQ files. Sequences that shared a barcode but differed from the dominant sequence were treated as errors and discarded, and barcodes were clustered at Levenshtein distance 3 and counted to estimate the original cDNA molecules. Downstream analyses used R packages ineq, vegan, igraph and RCytoscape, with IMGT nomenclature and CDR3 definitions. To avoid skew from clonal expansion, each TCR was counted once, and V gene usage was computed over distinct sequences. Unique CDR3 amino acid sequences within a donor were connected in similarity networks whenever two sequences differed by a single Levenshtein edit. Published HIV-specific CDR3s (around 91 alpha, several hundred beta) and CMV-specific CDR3s (roughly 12 alpha, a few hundred beta) were compiled and searched for in the repertoires. It was shown by random subsampling to size-matched repertoires that the decreased diversity of patients was not caused by their lower sequence numbers. TCRdb's own reprocessing of the public reads used fastp at Q25 and MiXCR and kept productive beta chains. Rows with a matching CDR3 protein are joined into one entry that keeps the most common DNA and genes. In this record, the V and J calls reflect TCRdb's handling and not the investigators' own analysis. The sample table contains under 10,000 distinct CDR3 sequences; only one count was recorded for 5.8% of them. The ten most abundant clones make up roughly 8.2% of the sample.

The CDR3 covers 13 residues, taking in both the cysteine and the phenylalanine. The retained sequence is limited to the CDR3, 39 bases, with the frame set at the first base. V has 6 bases trimmed and J has 12 bases trimmed; junction bases matching no gene number 10. CDR1 and CDR2, looked up from the germline V gene, are ENHRY and SYGVKD. The paper as a whole reports these results and caveats: The observed differences in diversity could not be explained by the slight differences in age and sex profiles between the study cohorts. Alpha-chain CDR3s from MAIT cells occurred at high frequency in healthy controls but were severely depleted in HIV+ repertoires. The apparent post-therapy recovery of the Gini index in HIV-infected patients was not reproduced in size-matched repertoire data. The dynamics of distinct T-cell subpopulations could not be separated, and sequencing depth was restricted, because whole blood was used. HIV-infected repertoires had significantly higher mean Gini indices than controls, possibly reflecting oligoclonality. Pairing of alpha and beta chains was not determined in the samples. During therapy, a significant decrease in frequency was seen for HIV-associated CDR3s, whereas no significant change was found for CMV-associated CDR3s, although most of them became more frequent. Donor HLA types were not determined in the study. Compared with untreated HIV+ repertoires, healthy control repertoires had roughly threefold more distinct CDR3s and higher Shannon diversity. Processing included only sixteen HIV-infected individuals, and this was regarded by the authors as a major limit on how widely the findings apply. Healthy controls shared more CDR3s between individuals than HIV+ patients, by Jaccard index and by count of highly shared sequences. Unequal numbers of distinct sequences between patients and controls complicated comparisons, and size-matching overweighted rare events from HIV-infected data. Mean usage differed significantly between HIV-infected patients and controls for eight alpha and eight beta V genes.

Whole blood was used without cell fractionation, so the repertoire reflected all unsorted peripheral T cells. About ten uninfected healthy donors were sampled as controls, a few of whom were sampled twice about 12 weeks apart. For RNA extraction, 2.5 to 3 ml of peripheral blood was drawn into Tempus tubes. The TURBO-DNase kit was used to remove leftover genomic DNA, and GLOBINclear was used to deplete globin mRNA. Material: blood. Recombination linked TRBV10-3 to TRBJ2-1; the central 8 bases match TRBD1. The TCR sequence derives from an adult in good health. The nucleotide sequence is TGTGCCATCAGCCTGACAGGGGACGAGGGGCAGTTCTTC. Its coded protein is CAISLTGDEGQFF.